This note documents a single TCR beta chain sequence. Sequencing used immunoSEQ multiplex PCR; TCRdb keeps in-frame clones, though not all of them. The sample lists roughly 500,000 clones; around nine tenths were seen once. These data are taken from a study of blood T cell repertoires in COVID-19. Participants were placed into cohorts based on the clinical history they reported. The CDR3 runs to 11 residues. Trimming took off 3 bases at V and 6 bases at J, with 4 bases between the two ends. This clonotype was obtained from a woman between 35 and 50 years old who had recovered from COVID-19. The rearrangement joins TRBV12-3 or TRBV12-4 to TRBJ2-3; D remains ambiguous. The sequencing sample was made of PBMCs or T cells enriched from blood (not recorded which). CDR3 sequence reads: CASSFADTQYF. In nucleotides, the CDR3 is TGTGCCAGCAGTTTTGCGGATACGCAGTATTTT.